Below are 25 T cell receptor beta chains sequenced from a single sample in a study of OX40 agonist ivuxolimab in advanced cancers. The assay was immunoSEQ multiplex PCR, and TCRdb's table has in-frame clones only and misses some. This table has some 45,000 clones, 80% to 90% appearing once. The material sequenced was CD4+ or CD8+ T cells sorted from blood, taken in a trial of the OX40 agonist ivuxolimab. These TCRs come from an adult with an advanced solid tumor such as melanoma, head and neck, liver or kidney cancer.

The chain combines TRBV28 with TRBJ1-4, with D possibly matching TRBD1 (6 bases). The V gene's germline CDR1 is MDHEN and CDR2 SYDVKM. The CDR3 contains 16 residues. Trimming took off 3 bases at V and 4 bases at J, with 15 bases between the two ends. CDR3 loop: CASSFAGGRGNEKLFF. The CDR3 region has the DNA TGTGCCAGCAGTTTTGCGGGGGGCCGCGGTAATGAAAAACTGTTTTTT.

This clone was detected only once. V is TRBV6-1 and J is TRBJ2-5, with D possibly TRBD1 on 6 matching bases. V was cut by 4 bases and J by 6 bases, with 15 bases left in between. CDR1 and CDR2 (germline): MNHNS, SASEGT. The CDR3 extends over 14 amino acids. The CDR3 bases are TGTGCCAGCAGTGCCGACAGGAACCGACAGACCCAGTACTTC. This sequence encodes CASSADRNRQTQYF.

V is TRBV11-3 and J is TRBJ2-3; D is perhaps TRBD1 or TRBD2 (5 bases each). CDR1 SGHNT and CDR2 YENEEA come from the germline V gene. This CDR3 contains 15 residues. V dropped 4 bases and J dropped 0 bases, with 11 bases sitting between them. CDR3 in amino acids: CASSSGTASTDTQYF. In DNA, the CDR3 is TGTGCCAGCAGCTCCGGGACGGCTAGCACAGATACGCAGTATTTT.

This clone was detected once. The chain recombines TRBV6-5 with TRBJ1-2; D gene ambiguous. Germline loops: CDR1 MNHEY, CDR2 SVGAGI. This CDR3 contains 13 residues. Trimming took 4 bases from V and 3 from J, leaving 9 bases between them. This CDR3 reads CASSSTEYYGYTF. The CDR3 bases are TGTGCCAGCAGTTCTACAGAATACTATGGCTACACCTTC.

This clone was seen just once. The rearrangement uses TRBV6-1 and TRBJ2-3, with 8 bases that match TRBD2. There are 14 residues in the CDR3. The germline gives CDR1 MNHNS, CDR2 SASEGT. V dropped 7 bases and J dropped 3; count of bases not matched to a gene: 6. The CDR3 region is CASNRLAQTDTQYF. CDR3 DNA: TGTGCCAGCAACCGACTAGCGCAAACAGATACGCAGTATTTT.

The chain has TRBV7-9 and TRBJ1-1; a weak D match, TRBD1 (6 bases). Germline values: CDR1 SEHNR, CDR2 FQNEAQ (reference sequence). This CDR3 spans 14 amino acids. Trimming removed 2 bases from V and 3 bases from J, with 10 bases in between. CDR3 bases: TGTGCCAGCAGCTTACGTTCAGGGGACACTGAAGCTTTCTTT. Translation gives CASSLRSGDTEAFF.

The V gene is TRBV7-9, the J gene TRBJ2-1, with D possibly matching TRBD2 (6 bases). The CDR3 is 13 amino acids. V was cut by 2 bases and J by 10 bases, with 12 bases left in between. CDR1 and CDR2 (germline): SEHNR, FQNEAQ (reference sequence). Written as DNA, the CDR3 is TGTGCCAGCAGCTTAATTTCGGGGGACGAGCAGTTCTTC. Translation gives CASSLISGDEQFF.

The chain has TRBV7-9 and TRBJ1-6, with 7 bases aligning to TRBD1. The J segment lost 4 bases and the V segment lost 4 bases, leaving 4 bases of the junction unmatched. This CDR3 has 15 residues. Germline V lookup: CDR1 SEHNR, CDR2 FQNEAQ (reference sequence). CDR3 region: CASSSGQAYNSPLHF. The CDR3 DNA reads TGTGCCAGCAGCTCCGGACAGGCTTATAATTCACCCCTCCACTTT. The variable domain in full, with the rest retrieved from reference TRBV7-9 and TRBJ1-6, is DTGVSQNPRHKITKRGQNVTFRCDPISEHNRLYWYRQTLGQGPEFLTYFQNEAQLEKSRLLSDRFSAERPKGSFSTLEIQRTEQGDSAMYLCASSSGQAYNSPLHFGNGTRLTVT.

The CDR3 region is CASSLRARWDEQFF. The CDR3 DNA follows: TGTGCCAGCAGCTTACGAGCTCGGTGGGATGAGCAGTTCTTC. The chain recombines TRBV11-2 with TRBJ2-1; D call uncertain. The germline CDR1 and CDR2 sequences are SGHAT and FQNNGV. Trimming cost V 2 bases and J 8 bases, with 13 bases left between them. The CDR3 is 14 amino acids.

CDR3 bases: TGTGCCAGCAGAGACTCTTACAATGAGCAGTTCTTC. Its protein product is CASRDSYNEQFF. The chain combines TRBV6-5 with TRBJ2-1; D remains ambiguous. Germline lookup yields CDR1 MNHEY and CDR2 SVGAGI. This CDR3 region has 12 residues. Trimming pared 6 bases from V and 4 bases from J, leaving 7 bases between.

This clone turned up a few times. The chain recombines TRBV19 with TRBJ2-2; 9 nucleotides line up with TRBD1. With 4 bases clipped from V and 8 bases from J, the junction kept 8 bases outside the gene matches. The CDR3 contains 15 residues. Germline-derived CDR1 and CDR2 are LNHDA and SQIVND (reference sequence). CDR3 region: CASSTPQGASGELFF. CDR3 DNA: TGTGCCAGTAGTACCCCACAGGGGGCATCAGGGGAGCTGTTTTTT. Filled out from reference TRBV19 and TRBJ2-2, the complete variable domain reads DGGITQSPKYLFRKEGQNVTLSCEQNLNHDAMYWYRQDPGQGLRLIYYSQIVNDFQKGDIAEGYSVSREKKESFPLTVTSAQKNPTAFYLCASSTPQGASGELFFGEGSRLTVL.

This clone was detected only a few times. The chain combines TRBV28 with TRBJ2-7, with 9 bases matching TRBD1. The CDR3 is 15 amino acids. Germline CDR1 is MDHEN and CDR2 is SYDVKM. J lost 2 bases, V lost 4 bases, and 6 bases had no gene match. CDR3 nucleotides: TGTGCCAGCAGTTCTCCGGGACAGGGAACCTACGAGCAGTACTTC. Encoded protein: CASSSPGQGTYEQYF.

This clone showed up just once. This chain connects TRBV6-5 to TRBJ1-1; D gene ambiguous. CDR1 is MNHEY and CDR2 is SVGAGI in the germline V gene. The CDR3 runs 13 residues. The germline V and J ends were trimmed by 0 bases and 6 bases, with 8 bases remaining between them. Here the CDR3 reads CASSYSRNSEAFF. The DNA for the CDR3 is TGTGCCAGCAGTTACTCTCGGAATTCTGAAGCTTTCTTT.

The CDR3 DNA follows: TGTGCCAGAAGCTCCCTAGTGAATCGCACAGATACGCAGTATTTT. This encodes CARSSLVNRTDTQYF. The chain employs TRBV7-5 and TRBJ2-3; the D call TRBD2 from the table was never checked on the DNA. TRBV7-5 is designated a pseudogene. The CDR3 consists of 15 residues.

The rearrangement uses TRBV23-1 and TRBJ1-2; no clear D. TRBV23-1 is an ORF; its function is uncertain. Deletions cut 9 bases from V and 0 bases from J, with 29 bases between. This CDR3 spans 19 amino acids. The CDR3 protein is CASLQKVGQAESTNYGYTF. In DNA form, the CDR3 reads TGCGCCAGTCTCCAAAAGGTCGGGCAGGCCGAGTCCACTAACTATGGCTACACCTTC.

CDR3 bases: TGCGCCAGCAGCGTGGACAGCTACGAGCAGTACTTC. Its translation is CASSVDSYEQYF. The chain has TRBV5-1 and TRBJ2-7; maybe TRBD1 (6 bases). Germline V CDR1 and CDR2: SGHRS, YFSETQ. Trimming shortened V by 4 bases and J by 3 bases, and 8 bases separated the two germline ends. This CDR3 has 12 residues.

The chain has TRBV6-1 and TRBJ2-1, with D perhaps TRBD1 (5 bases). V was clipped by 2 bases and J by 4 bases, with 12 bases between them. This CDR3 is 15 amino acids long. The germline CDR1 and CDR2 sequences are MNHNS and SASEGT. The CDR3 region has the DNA TGTGCCAGCAGTGAACTGCAGGGCCAGTACAATGAGCAGTTCTTC. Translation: CASSELQGQYNEQFF.

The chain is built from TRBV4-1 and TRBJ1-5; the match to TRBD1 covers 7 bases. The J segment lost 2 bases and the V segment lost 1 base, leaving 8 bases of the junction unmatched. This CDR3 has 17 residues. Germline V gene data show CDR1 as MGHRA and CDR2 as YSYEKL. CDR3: CASSQGWTGRGNQPQHF. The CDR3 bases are TGCGCCAGCAGCCAAGGCTGGACAGGACGGGGCAATCAGCCCCAGCATTTT.

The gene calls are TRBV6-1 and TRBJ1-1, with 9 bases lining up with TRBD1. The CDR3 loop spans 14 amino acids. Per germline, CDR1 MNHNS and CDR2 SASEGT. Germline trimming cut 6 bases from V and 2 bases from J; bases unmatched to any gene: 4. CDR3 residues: CASRGGQGNTEAFF. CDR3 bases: TGTGCCAGCAGGGGGGGACAGGGAAACACTGAAGCTTTCTTT.

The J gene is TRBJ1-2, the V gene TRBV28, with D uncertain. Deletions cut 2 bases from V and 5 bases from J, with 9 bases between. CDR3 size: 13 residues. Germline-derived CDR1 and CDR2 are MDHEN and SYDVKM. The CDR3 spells CASSLGPEYGYTF. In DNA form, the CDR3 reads TGTGCCAGCAGTTTAGGGCCGGAGTATGGCTACACCTTC.

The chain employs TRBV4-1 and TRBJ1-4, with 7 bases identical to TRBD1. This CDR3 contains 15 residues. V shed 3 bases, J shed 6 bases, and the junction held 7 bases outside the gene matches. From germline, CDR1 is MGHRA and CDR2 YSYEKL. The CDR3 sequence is CASSQSGTAYEKLFF. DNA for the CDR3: TGCGCCAGCAGCCAGAGCGGGACAGCTTATGAAAAACTGTTTTTT.

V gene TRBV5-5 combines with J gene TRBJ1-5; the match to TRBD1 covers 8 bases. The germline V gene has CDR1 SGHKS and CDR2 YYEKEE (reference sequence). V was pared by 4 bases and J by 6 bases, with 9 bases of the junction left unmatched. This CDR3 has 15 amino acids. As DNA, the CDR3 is TGTGCCAGCAGCAGAGAGTACAGGGGGGGTCAGCCCCAGCATTTT. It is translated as CASSREYRGGQPQHF.

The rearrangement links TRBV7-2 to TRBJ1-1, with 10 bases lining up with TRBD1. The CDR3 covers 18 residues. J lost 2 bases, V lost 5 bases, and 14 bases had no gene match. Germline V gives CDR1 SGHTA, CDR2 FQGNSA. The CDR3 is CASSVHHPGQGHNTEAFF. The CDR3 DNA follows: TGTGCCAGCAGCGTCCACCACCCGGGACAGGGGCACAACACTGAAGCTTTCTTT.

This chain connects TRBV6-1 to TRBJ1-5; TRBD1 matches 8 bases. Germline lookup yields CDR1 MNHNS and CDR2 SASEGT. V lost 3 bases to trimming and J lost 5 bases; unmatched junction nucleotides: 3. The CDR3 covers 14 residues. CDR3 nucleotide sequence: TGTGCCAGCAGTGACAGGGGGCGGGATCAGCCCCAGCATTTT. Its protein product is CASSDRGRDQPQHF.

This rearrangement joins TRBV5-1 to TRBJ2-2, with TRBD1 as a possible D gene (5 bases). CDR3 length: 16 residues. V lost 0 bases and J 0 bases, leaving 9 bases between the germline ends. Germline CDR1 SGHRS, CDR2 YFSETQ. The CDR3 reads CASSLERGSNTGELFF. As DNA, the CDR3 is TGCGCCAGCAGCTTGGAAAGGGGTTCGAACACCGGGGAGCTGTTTTTT.